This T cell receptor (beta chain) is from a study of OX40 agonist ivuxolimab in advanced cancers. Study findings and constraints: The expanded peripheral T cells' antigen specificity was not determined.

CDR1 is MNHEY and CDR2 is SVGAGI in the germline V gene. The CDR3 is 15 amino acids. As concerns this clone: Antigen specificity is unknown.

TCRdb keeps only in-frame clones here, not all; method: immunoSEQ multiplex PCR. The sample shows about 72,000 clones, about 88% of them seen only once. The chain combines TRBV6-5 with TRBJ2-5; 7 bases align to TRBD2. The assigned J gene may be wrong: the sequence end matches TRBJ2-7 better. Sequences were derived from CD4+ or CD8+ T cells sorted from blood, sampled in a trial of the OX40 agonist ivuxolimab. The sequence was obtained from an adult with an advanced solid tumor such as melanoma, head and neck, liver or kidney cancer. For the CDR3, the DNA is TGTGCCAGCAGTTCCCCTTCCAGCGGGACCTACGAGCAGTACTTC. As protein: CASSSPSSGTYEQYF.